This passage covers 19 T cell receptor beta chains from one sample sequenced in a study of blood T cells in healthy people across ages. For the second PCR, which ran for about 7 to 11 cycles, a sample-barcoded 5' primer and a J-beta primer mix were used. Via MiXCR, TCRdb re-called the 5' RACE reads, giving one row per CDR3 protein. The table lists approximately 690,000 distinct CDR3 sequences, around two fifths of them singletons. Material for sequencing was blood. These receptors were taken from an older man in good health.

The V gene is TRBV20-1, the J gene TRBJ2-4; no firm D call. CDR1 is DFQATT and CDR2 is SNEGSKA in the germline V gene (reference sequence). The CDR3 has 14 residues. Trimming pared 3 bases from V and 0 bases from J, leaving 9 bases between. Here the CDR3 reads CSASRGLAKNIQYF. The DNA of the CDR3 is TGCAGTGCTAGTCGAGGTCTAGCCAAAAACATTCAGTACTTC.

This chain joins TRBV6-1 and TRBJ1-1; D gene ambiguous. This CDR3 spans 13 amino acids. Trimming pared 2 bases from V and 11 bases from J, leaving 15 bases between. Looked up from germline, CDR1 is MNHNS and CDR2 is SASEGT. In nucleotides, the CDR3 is TGTGCCAGCAGTGAACTCCGGGCCCAAACGGCTTTCTTT. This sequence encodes CASSELRAQTAFF.

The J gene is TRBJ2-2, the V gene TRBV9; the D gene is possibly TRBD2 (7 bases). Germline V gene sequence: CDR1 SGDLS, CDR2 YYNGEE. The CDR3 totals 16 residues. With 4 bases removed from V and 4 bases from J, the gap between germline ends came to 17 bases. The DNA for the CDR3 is TGTGCCAGCAGCCCCCAACGGGGGGCGACCACCGGGGAGCTGTTTTTT. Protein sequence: CASSPQRGATTGELFF.

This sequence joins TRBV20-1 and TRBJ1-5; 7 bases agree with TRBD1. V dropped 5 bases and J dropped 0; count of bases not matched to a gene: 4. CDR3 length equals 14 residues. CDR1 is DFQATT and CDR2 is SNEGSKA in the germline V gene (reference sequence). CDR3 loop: CSAGDSFSNQPQHF. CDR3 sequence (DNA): TGCAGTGCTGGGGACAGTTTTAGCAATCAGCCCCAGCATTTT.

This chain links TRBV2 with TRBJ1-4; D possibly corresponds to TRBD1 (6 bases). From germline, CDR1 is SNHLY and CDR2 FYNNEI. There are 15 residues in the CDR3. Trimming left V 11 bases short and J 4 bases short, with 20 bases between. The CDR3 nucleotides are TGTGCCGGCACCCGAGGAGGGACACGTAATGAAAAACTGTTTTTT. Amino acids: CAGTRGGTRNEKLFF.

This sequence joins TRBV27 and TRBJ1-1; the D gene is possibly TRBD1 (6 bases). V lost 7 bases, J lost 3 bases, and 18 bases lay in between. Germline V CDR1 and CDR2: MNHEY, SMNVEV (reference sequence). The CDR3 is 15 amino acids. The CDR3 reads CASIGTGKMDTEAFF. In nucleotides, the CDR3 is TGTGCCAGCATAGGTACAGGGAAGATGGACACTGAAGCTTTCTTT.

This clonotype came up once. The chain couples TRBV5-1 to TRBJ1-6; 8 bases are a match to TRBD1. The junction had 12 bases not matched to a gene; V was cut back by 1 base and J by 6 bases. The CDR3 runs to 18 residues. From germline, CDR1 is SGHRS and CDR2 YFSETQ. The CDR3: CASSLSASRTGLNSPLHF. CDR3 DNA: TGCGCCAGCAGCTTGTCCGCCTCTCGGACAGGGCTTAATTCACCCCTCCACTTT.

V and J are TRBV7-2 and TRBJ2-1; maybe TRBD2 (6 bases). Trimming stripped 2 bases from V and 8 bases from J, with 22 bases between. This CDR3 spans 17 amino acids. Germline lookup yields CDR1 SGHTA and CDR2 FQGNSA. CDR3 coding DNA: TGTGCCAGCAGCTTAAGTCGGGCGGTGGGGGGAAAAGATGAGCAGTTCTTC. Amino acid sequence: CASSLSRAVGGKDEQFF.

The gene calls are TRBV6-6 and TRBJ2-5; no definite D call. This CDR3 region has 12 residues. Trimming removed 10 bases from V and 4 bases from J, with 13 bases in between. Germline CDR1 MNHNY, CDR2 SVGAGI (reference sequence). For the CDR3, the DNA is TGTGCCACCTCCATTTGGGGAGAGACCCAGTACTTC. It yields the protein CATSIWGETQYF.

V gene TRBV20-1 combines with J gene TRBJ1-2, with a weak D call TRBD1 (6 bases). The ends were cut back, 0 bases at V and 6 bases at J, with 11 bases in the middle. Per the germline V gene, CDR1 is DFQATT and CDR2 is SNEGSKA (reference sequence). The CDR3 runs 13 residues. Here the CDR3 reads CSARDPGQHGYTF. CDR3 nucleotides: TGCAGTGCTAGAGATCCTGGACAGCATGGCTACACCTTC.

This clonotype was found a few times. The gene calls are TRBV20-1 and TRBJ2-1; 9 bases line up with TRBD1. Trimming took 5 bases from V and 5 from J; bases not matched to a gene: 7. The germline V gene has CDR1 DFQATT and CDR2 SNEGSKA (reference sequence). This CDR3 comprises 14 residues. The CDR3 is CSAWGDRVDNEQFF. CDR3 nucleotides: TGCAGTGCTTGGGGGGACAGGGTAGACAATGAGCAGTTCTTC.

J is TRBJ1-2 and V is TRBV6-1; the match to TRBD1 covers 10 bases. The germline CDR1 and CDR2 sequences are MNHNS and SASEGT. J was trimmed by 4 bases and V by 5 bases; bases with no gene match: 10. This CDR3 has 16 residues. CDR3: CASSNRQGAPTYGYTF. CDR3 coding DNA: TGTGCCAGCAGTAATCGACAGGGGGCTCCCACCTATGGCTACACCTTC.

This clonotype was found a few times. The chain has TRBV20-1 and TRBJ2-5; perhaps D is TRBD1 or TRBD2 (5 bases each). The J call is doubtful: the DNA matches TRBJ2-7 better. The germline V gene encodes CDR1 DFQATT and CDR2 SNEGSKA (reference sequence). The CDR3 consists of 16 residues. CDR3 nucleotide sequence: TGCAGTGCTAGAGATAGGAACCGGGACCCCGTTGCCGAGCAGTACTTC. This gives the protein CSARDRNRDPVAEQYF.

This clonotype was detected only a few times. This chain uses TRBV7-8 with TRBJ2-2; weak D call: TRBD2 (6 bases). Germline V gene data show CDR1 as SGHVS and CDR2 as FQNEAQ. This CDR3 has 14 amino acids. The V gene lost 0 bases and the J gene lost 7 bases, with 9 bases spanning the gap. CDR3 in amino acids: CASSLARGIGELFF. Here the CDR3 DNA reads TGTGCCAGCAGCTTAGCTCGGGGGATCGGGGAGCTGTTTTTT.

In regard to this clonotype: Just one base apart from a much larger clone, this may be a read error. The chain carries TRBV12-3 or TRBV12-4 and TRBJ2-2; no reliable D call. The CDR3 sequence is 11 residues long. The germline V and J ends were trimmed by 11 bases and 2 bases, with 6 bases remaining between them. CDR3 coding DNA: TGTGCCGGCGGCAACACCGGGGAGCTGTTTTTT. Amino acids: CAGGNTGELFF.

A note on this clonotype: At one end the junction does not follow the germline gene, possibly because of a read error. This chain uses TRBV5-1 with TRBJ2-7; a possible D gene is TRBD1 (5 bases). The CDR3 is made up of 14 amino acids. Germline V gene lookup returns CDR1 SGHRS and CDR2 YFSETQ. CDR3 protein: CASSFQGGPYERYF. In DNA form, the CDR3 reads TGCGCCAGCAGCTTCCAGGGTGGACCCTACGAGCGGTACTTC. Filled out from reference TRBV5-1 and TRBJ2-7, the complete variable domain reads KAGVTQTPRYLIKTRGQQVTLSCSPISGHRSVSWYQQTPGQGLQFLFEYFSETQRNKGNFPGRFSGRQFSNSRSEMNVSTLELGDSALYLCASSFQGGPYERYFGPGTRLTVT.

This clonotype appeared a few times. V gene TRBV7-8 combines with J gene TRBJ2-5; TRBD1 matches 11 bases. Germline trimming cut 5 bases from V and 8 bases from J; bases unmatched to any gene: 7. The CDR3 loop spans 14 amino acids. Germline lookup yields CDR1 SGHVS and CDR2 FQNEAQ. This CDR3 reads CASSLGQGANTQYF. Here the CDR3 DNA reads TGTGCCAGCAGCCTCGGACAGGGGGCAAACACCCAGTACTTC.

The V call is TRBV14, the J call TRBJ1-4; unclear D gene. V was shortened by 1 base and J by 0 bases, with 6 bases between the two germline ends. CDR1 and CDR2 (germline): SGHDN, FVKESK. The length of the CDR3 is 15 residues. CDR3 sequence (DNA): TGTGCCAGCAGCCAAGGGACTACAACTAATGAAAAACTGTTTTTT. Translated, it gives CASSQGTTTNEKLFF.

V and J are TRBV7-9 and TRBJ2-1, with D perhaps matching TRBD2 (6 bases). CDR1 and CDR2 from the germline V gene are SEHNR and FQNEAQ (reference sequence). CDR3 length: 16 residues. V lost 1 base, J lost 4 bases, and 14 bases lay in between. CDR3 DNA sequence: TGTGCCAGCAGCTTAGAAGGAGGGAGCGGATACAATGAGCAGTTCTTC. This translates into CASSLEGGSGYNEQFF.